This T cell receptor (beta chain) originates from a study of blood T cell repertoires in COVID-19. Study-level information: The analysed material was cDNA or gDNA that came from T cells, B-cell-depleted T cells, or PBMCs.

CDR1 and CDR2 (germline): SGHRS, YFSETQ. The CDR3 is 14 amino acids. V dropped 0 bases and J dropped 4; count of bases not matched to a gene: 2. Source study methods: It was from reference gene primer amplification that nucleated cell counts were estimated. Only in-frame clones appear in the TCRdb table, and some are missing; sequencing was by immunoSEQ multiplex PCR. V and J calls and clone size follow that table, whereas D and trimming were derived from the DNA. The sample carries 72,000 or so clones, approximately 90% recorded once. The sample was peripheral blood. This chain uses TRBV5-1 with TRBJ2-3; the match to TRBD1 covers 7 bases. The TCR sequence derives from a woman of 80 years or more with acute or convalescent COVID-19. The CDR3 spells CASSLGGQSDTQYF. The CDR3 DNA follows: TGCGCCAGCAGCTTGGGGGGACAGTCAGATACGCAGTATTTT.